These T cell receptor beta chains were read from a single sample in a study of cytomegalovirus exposure and HLA in healthy donors. Sequencing was performed with immunoSEQ multiplex PCR; in TCRdb, only in-frame clones are kept and a portion is missing. Among 55,000 to 75,000 clones listed, about 96% were seen once. The specimen sequenced was PBMCs. Receptors originate from a woman between 18 and 29 years old in good health and CMV-seronegative. CDR3s include the opening cysteine and the closing phenylalanine or tryptophan. A D gene is named only where the DNA matches it firmly. Rows give clone size only sometimes, using once, few, many, or a class for an expanded clone.

- | - | TRBJ2-3 | TRBV4-2 | TGTGCCAGCAGCCAACCACGGGATACGCAGTATTTT | CASSQPRDTQYF
- | - | TRBJ2-1 | TRBV2 | TGTGCCAGCATACTAGAACCGTACAATGAGCAGTTCTTC | CASILEPYNEQFF
- | - | TRBJ1-2 | TRBV10-3 | TGTGCCATCAGGTTACGGGCAGGGGATGAAGCTAACTATGGCTACACCTTC | CAIRLRAGDEANYGYTF
- | - | TRBJ2-7 | TRBV6-1 | TGTGCCAGCAGGGAGGGGACCGTGGCCTACGAGCAGTACTTC | CASREGTVAYEQYF
- | - | TRBJ2-7 | TRBV27 | TGTGCCAGCAGTCTCCGACCGGGGAGGAGCTACGAGCAGTACTTC | CASSLRPGRSYEQYF
- | - | TRBJ2-3 | TRBV7-9 | TGTGCCAGCAGCTTGGGGAGGACTAGCACAGATACGCAGTATTTT | CASSLGRTSTDTQYF
TRBD1 | - | TRBJ2-7 | TRBV28 | TGTGCCAGCAGTCCACGTCCCGGGACAGGGGGGCTGGGCTACGAGCAGTACTTC | CASSPRPGTGGLGYEQYF
TRBD2 | - | TRBJ2-2 | TRBV4-2 | TGTGCCAGCAGCCCCCCCCTAGCGGGAGGGAGCACCGGGGAGCTGTTTTTT | CASSPPLAGGSTGELFF
TRBD2 | - | TRBJ2-7 | TRBV7-9 | TGTGCCTCCGGATCGGGGGGGTCCTACGAGCAGTACTTC | CASGSGGSYEQYF
- | - | TRBJ1-5 | TRBV10-3 | TGTGCCATCAGCGGGCCAGGAGGTAGTCAGCCCCAGCATTTT | CAISGPGGSQPQHF
TRBD1 | - | TRBJ2-2 | TRBV19 | TGTGCCAGTAGTATCTCGGAGGACAGGGGGCTGGTCGGGGAGCTGTTTTTT | CASSISEDRGLVGELFF
- | - | TRBJ1-2 | TRBV6-6 | TGTGCCAGCAGTTACTTGCGGCGGGGGGAGAGATATGGCTACACCTTC | CASSYLRRGERYGYTF
TRBD2 | - | TRBJ2-5 | TRBV4-3 | TGCGCCAGCAGCCAGGACGGACTAGCGGGAGGGTGGGAGACCCAGTACTTC | CASSQDGLAGGWETQYF
- | - | TRBJ2-2 | TRBV5-1 | TGCGCCAGCAGCTTGGCCCCGGGCACCGGGGAGCTGTTTTTT | CASSLAPGTGELFF
TRBD2 | - | TRBJ2-2 | TRBV5-4 | TGTGCCAGCAGCTTGACTAGCGGGAACACCGGGGAGCTGTTTTTT | CASSLTSGNTGELFF
- | - | TRBJ1-1 | TRBV6-6 | TGTGCCAGCAGTTATGGGGGGGACACTGAAGCTTTCTTT | CASSYGGDTEAFF
- | once | TRBJ1-1 | TRBV7-9 | TGTGCCAGCAGCTCAATACTGATAAGGGGCGCCGCGGGGGCTTTCTTT | CASSSILIRGAAGAFF
- | - | TRBJ2-2 | TRBV11-1 | TGTGCCAGCAGCCCCGGGGAACTAAGAACCGGGGAGCTGTTTTTT | CASSPGELRTGELFF
TRBD2 | - | TRBJ2-1 | TRBV4-2 | TGTGCCAGCAGCCAAAGTTCAGCGGGAGAGAGGGGTGAGCAGTTCTTC | CASSQSSAGERGEQFF
TRBD1 | - | TRBJ1-1 | TRBV6-5 | TGTGCCAGCACCAAAACAGGGGTGACTGAAGCTTTCTTT | CASTKTGVTEAFF
TRBD1 | - | TRBJ2-3 | TRBV2 | TGTGCCAGCAGCAGACAGGGGACTAGCACAGATACGCAGTATTTT | CASSRQGTSTDTQYF
- | - | TRBJ2-7 | TRBV27 | TGTGCCAGCAGTTTATGGCCTTCCAACTCCTACGAGCAGTACTTC | CASSLWPSNSYEQYF
- | - | TRBJ1-2 | TRBV29-1 | TGCAGCGTTGCGACCCGGGCGGGGGGCGCGAGGGGCTACACCTTC | CSVATRAGGARGYTF
- | - | TRBJ2-2 | TRBV7-3 | TGTGCCAGCAGCTTGGCTAGCGCGGCCGGGGAGCTGTTTTTT | CASSLASAAGELFF
- | - | TRBJ2-1 | TRBV4-2 | TGTGCCAGCAGCCAAGATTGGGCCGGTTACAATGAGCAGTTCTTC | CASSQDWAGYNEQFF
- | - | TRBJ2-2 | TRBV10-3 | TGTGCCATCAGGTCCTTATCCACCGGCGGGGAGCTGTTTTTT | CAIRSLSTGGELFF
- | - | TRBJ1-2 | TRBV19 | TGTGCCAGTAGCCATAGGTCCAGGGTCGATGGCTACACCTTC | CASSHRSRVDGYTF
- | - | TRBJ1-2 | TRBV18 | TGTGCCAGCTCACCACAGCCAGGCAGGTCGGATGGCTACACCTTC | CASSPQPGRSDGYTF
TRBD2 | - | TRBJ2-5 | TRBV7-2 | TGTGCCAGCAGCTTACCCCTAGCGGGAGTGGAGACCCAGTACTTC | CASSLPLAGVETQYF
TRBD1 | - | TRBJ2-7 | TRBV30 | TGTGCCCGACAGGGGGATTCCTACGAGCAGTACTTC | CARQGDSYEQYF
TRBD2 | - | TRBJ2-2 | TRBV11-3 | TGTGCCAGCAGCCCCCCGGGGAGGGTTGAGCTGTTTTTT | CASSPPGRVELFF
TRBD2 | - | TRBJ2-1 | TRBV25-1 | TGTGCCAGCAGTGACGCCGGGACTAGCGGGGGGGCCTTCAATGAGCAGTTCTTC | CASSDAGTSGGAFNEQFF
- | - | TRBJ1-1 | TRBV4-3 | TGCGCCAGCAGCCAATCCGTTTACACTGAAGCTTTCTTT | CASSQSVYTEAFF
- | - | TRBJ1-2 | TRBV7-8 | TGTGCCAGCAGCTTAGAGAGCAGGGCCAACTATGGCTACACCTTC | CASSLESRANYGYTF
TRBD1 | - | TRBJ2-1 | TRBV19 | TGTGCCACTACGTGGACAGGGCTTAACACCAATGAGCAGTTCTTC | CATTWTGLNTNEQFF
TRBD1 | - | TRBJ2-7 | TRBV19 | TGTGCCAGTAGTCTCACAGGGGGCATCAGGTACGAGCAGTACTTC | CASSLTGGIRYEQYF
TRBD1 | - | TRBJ1-2 | TRBV27 | TGTGCCAGCAGGCAGGGGGGCCCGGGTGGCTACACCTTC | CASRQGGPGGYTF
TRBD2 | - | TRBJ2-3 | TRBV19 | TGTGCCAGTACCCCAGTGGGGACTAGCGGGAGTACGCAGTATTTT | CASTPVGTSGSTQYF
- | - | TRBJ1-2 | TRBV2 | TGTGCCAGCACCGGTGGCTACACCTTC | CASTGGYTF
TRBD1 | once | TRBJ1-3 | TRBV2 | TGTGCCAGCAGCCGCGGACAGGGACGAGGAAACACCATATATTTT | CASSRGQGRGNTIYF
- | - | TRBJ2-5 | TRBV7-8 | TGTGCCAGCAGCTTAGCGCGCGGTAAAGAGACCCAGTACTTC | CASSLARGKETQYF
TRBD1 | - | TRBJ2-7 | TRBV4-1 | TGCGCCAGCAGCCACGACAGGGGACCCTACGAGCAGTACTTC | CASSHDRGPYEQYF
- | - | TRBJ1-1 | TRBV14 | TGTGCCAGCAGCCCCACACCACAGGGAGTGGGCACTGAAGCTTTCTTT | CASSPTPQGVGTEAFF
TRBD1 | - | TRBJ1-2 | TRBV12-5 | TGTGCTAGTGGGGGACAGGGAGGTGGCTACACCTTC | CASGGQGGGYTF
- | - | TRBJ2-1 | TRBV30 | TGTGCCTGGAGTGTAGGAGGGGGGCTAGCGGAACAGTTCTTC | CAWSVGGGLAEQFF
- | - | TRBJ1-1 | TRBV9 | TGTGCCAGCAGCGTAGGGGGGGAGCGGACCACTGAAGCTTTCTTT | CASSVGGERTTEAFF
TRBD1 | - | TRBJ2-3 | TRBV19 | TGTGCCAGTAGTATCGGGCGGGGACAGGGGAGAGATACGCAGTATTTT | CASSIGRGQGRDTQYF
TRBD2 | - | TRBJ2-1 | TRBV12-5 | TGTGCTAGTGGTTTGGGCGGGAGGGGCAATGAGCAGTTCTTC | CASGLGGRGNEQFF
- | once | TRBJ1-1 | TRBV6-5 | TGTGCCAGCACCTCAGGGCCCCACACTGAAGCTTTCTTT | CASTSGPHTEAFF
- | - | TRBJ2-4 | TRBV14 | TGTGCCAGCAGCAGGGAGAGGTGGGAGCGGGTCAACCTAGCCAAAAACATTCAGTACTTC | CASSRERWERVNLAKNIQYF
TRBD1 | - | TRBJ1-1 | TRBV10-1 | TGCGCCAGCAGTGAGATGGCAGGGGGCACCATGAACACTGAAGCTTTCTTT | CASSEMAGGTMNTEAFF
TRBD1 | - | TRBJ1-2 | TRBV5-1 | TGCGCCAGCAGCTTGCCCAGGGGGGATACTAACTATGGCTACACCTTC | CASSLPRGDTNYGYTF
- | - | TRBJ2-1 | TRBV7-8 | TGTGCCAGCACCCCCCGGGGACTCAGATACAATGAGCAGTTCTTC | CASTPRGLRYNEQFF